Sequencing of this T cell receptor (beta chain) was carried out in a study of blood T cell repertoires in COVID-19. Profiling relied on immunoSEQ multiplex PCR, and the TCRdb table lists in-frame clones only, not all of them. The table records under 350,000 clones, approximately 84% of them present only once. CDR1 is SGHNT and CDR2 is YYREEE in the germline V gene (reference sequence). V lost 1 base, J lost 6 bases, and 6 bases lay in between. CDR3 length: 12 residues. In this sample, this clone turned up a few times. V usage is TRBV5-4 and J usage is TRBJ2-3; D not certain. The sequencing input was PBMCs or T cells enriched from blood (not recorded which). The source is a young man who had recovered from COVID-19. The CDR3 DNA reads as TGTGCCAGCAGCTTGCACAGCGATACGCAGTATTTT. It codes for CASSLHSDTQYF.